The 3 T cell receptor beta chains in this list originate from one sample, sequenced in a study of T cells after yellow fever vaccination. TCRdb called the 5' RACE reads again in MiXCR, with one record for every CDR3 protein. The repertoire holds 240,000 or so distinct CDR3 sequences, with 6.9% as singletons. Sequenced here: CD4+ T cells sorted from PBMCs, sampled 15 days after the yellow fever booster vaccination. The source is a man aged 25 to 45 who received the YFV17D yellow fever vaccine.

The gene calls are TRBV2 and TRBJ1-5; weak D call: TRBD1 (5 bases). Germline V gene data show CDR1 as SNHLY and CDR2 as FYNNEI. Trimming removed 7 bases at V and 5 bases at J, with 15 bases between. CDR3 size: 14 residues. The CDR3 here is CASTRQLNDQPQHF. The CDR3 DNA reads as TGTGCCAGCACCAGACAGTTGAATGATCAGCCCCAGCATTTT.

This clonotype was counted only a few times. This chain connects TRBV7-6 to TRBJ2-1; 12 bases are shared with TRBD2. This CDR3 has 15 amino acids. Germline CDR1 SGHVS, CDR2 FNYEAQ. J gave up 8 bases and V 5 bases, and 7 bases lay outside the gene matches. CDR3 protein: CASSQGLAGFYEQFF. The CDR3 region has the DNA TGTGCCAGCAGCCAAGGACTAGCGGGATTCTATGAGCAGTTCTTC.

CDR3: CASSAADSLNYEQYF. CDR3 nucleotides: TGTGCCAGCAGCGCAGCCGACAGCTTGAACTACGAGCAGTACTTC. The V gene is TRBV2, the J gene TRBJ2-7, with D tentatively TRBD1 (5 bases). The ends were cut back, 6 bases at V and 3 bases at J, with 18 bases in the middle. CDR3 size: 15 residues. Germline values: CDR1 SNHLY, CDR2 FYNNEI.